The present T cell receptor (beta chain) was sequenced within a study of blood T cell repertoires in COVID-19. Under the authors' procedure: The assay estimated nucleated cells by amplifying reference gene primers. Generated by immunoSEQ multiplex PCR, the TCRdb table keeps only in-frame clones and is missing some. V, J and clone size derive from that table, while D and trimming were established from the DNA sequence. Counted here are around 330,000 clones, 88% occurring once; the ten biggest clones make up 3% to 4%. Germline assignment: CDR1 MGHRA and CDR2 YSYEKL. The ends were cut back, 1 base at V and 3 bases at J, with 12 bases in the middle. This CDR3 spans 15 amino acids.

The rearrangement links TRBV4-1 to TRBJ1-2; D ambiguous. The origin of this receptor is a woman between 45 and 65 years old with active or convalescent COVID-19. Sequencing was carried out using peripheral blood. The CDR3, as DNA: TGCGCCAGCAGCCAAGGCCAGGAGGGATACTATGGCTACACCTTC. It codes for CASSQGQEGYYGYTF.